The 5 T cell receptor beta chains in this list originate from one sample, sequenced in a study of OX40 agonist ivuxolimab in advanced cancers. TCRdb's table, derived via immunoSEQ multiplex PCR, lists solely in-frame clones and lacks some. The top ten hold about 3.9% of the sample, which has 60,000 to 85,000 clones, 75% to 90% seen once. The source material was CD4+ or CD8+ T cells sorted from blood, sampled in a trial of the OX40 agonist ivuxolimab. Receptors were obtained from an adult with an advanced solid tumor such as melanoma, head and neck, liver or kidney cancer.

This clone was found once. The J gene is TRBJ2-7, the V gene TRBV18; no reliable D call. This CDR3 comprises 13 residues. Trimming left V 2 bases short and J 1 base short, with 6 bases between. Per the germline V gene, CDR1 is KGHSH and CDR2 is LQKENI. Written as DNA, the CDR3 is TGTGCCAGCTCACCATTGAGATCCTACGAGCAGTACTTC. As protein: CASSPLRSYEQYF.

The rearrangement joins TRBV6-1 to TRBJ2-2; D is ambiguous. The CDR3 loop spans 14 amino acids. Per the germline V gene, CDR1 is MNHNS and CDR2 is SASEGT. V gave up 6 bases and J gave up 6 bases, with 14 bases separating them. The CDR3 protein is CASRVDLDPGELFF. The CDR3 nucleotides read TGTGCCAGCAGAGTCGACTTAGACCCCGGGGAGCTGTTTTTT.

J is TRBJ1-4 and V is TRBV28; 7 nucleotides line up with TRBD1. This CDR3 contains 15 residues. Germline assignment: CDR1 MDHEN and CDR2 SYDVKM. V was pared by 5 bases and J by 7 bases, with 10 bases of the junction left unmatched. CDR3 DNA sequence: TGTGCCAGCAGTGGGCGACAGGGCTCGGGTGAAAAACTGTTTTTT. Translated, it gives CASSGRQGSGEKLFF.

The chain uses TRBV11-3 and TRBJ2-2; 10 nucleotides align to TRBD1. Per germline, CDR1 SGHNT and CDR2 YENEEA. Losses at the gene ends were 4 bases for V and 4 bases for J; bases not matched to a gene: 9. The CDR3 length is 17 residues. The CDR3 region has the DNA TGTGCCAGCAGCTCCCAGCTCGACAGGGGGCCCACCGGGGAGCTGTTTTTT. It is translated as CASSSQLDRGPTGELFF.

The chain carries TRBV14 and TRBJ2-5, with D possibly being TRBD2 (5 bases). Germline CDR1 is SGHDN and CDR2 is FVKESK. Trimming cost V 0 bases and J 5 bases, with 13 bases left between them. This CDR3 contains 15 residues. The CDR3 DNA reads TGTGCCAGCAGCCAAGATCTTGCTAGCTGGGAGACCCAGTACTTC. Its translation: CASSQDLASWETQYF.